This T cell receptor (beta chain) was sequenced during a study of blood T cell repertoires in COVID-19. In the study overall: Italy, Spain and the United States were the sources of the convalescent and acute COVID-19 samples.

Authors' processing steps: Reference gene primers were amplified, and this amplification served to estimate nucleated cell counts. Assay: immunoSEQ multiplex PCR; the TCRdb copy retains only in-frame clones and omits some. V and J calls and clone size are given by that table; D and trimming were obtained from the DNA. Here the sample spans 300,000 to 450,000 clones, 70% to 90% being singletons. The CDR3 is 19 residues long. Germline values: CDR1 SQVTM, CDR2 ANQGSEA. V lost 4 bases, J lost 5 bases, and 23 bases stayed unmatched. This sequence originates from a woman in her thirties with COVID-19, enrolled during active disease. Sample: peripheral blood. J is TRBJ1-5 and V is TRBV29-1; 7 bases agree with TRBD1. CDR3: CSVAPGQAVKTSGHQPQHF. The CDR3 DNA reads as TGCAGCGTTGCTCCTGGACAGGCTGTAAAGACGTCGGGGCATCAGCCCCAGCATTTT.